The sequence of this T cell receptor (beta chain) was determined in a study of breast tumors, draining lymph nodes, adjacent tissues (dated by TCRdb to the mid-2010s). For the wider study: TCR beta repertoires were compared across tumor, adjacent nontumor tissue and axillary lymph nodes obtained from breast cancer patients. In human breast cancer, the study set out to evaluate how tumor, surrounding tissue and draining lymph node repertoires relate to one another and whether T cells may move between these sites. Here is what the overall study found, with its caveats: The data were considered consistent with most tumor T cells being derived from the lymph node and subsequently expanding within tumor tissue. In luminal-like breast cancer, tumor and nontumor tissue repertoires resembled each other significantly more than in basal-like breast cancer. The conclusion that tumor T cells originate in lymph nodes was framed as consistent with a hypothesis rather than directly demonstrated. T-cell repertoire diversity in tumors was found to be lower than in lymph nodes but higher than in nontumor tissue, and preferential V and J gene usage was observed.

The lymph node samples were taken from the axillary draining lymph nodes of breast cancer patients. Sequencing took place on an Illumina HiSeq 2000. TCR beta chain libraries were generated through multiplex PCR amplification. High-throughput sequencing was used to analyze the amplified TCR beta chain products. The public reads were reanalyzed by TCRdb: fastp trimming at Q25, MiXCR alignment, in-frame beta chains only. A single entry per CDR3 protein holds the most common genes and DNA from its merged rows. In all, the sample holds more than 200,000 distinct CDR3 sequences, and 32% of those were seen once. Over 1.1% of the sample is taken by the ten largest. To note about this clonotype: The antigen it recognizes is unknown. This sequence may be a read error, since a much larger clone differs from it by one base.

The CDR3 covers 14 residues, taking in both the cysteine and the phenylalanine. Only the CDR3 DNA is retained, 42 bases long and in frame from the first base. In the germline V gene (reference sequence), CDR1 corresponds to DFQATT and CDR2 to SNEGSKA. Trimming takes 0 bases from V and 9 bases from J, and the germline ends sit 15 bases apart. The TCR comes from a female donor with breast cancer. Some clones in this sample may be carry-over from other donors' samples. Sequenced: axillary lymph node tissue. The chain joins TRBV20-1 to TRBJ1-5, with a weak D call of TRBD1 (5 bases match). The CDR3 reads CSARESRGGPPQHF. At the DNA level, the sequence is TGCAGTGCTAGAGAGTCAAGGGGAGGTCCGCCCCAGCATTTT.